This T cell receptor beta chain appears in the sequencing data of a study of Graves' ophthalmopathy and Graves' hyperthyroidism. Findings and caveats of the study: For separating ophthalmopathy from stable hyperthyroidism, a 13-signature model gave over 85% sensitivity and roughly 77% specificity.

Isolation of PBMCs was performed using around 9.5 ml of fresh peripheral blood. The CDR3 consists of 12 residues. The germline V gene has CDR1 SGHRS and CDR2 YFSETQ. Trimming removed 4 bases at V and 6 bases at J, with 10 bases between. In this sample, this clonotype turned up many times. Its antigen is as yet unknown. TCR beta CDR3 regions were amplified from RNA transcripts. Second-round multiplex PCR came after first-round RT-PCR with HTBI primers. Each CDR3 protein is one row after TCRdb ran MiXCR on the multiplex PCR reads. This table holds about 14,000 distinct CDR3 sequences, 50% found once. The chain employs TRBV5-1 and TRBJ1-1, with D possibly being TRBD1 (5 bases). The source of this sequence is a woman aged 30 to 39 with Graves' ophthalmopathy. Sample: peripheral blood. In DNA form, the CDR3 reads TGCGCCAGCAGCCCCCGGGGGGCTGAAGCTTTCTTT. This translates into CASSPRGAEAFF.